The 18 T cell receptor beta chains below all came from one sample that was sequenced in a study of metastatic and nonmetastatic thyroid tumors. TCRdb reanalyzed the PCR reads via MiXCR. The profile shows about 40,000 clones, around 16% of them singletons. All patients were untreated before thyroid surgery. The source material was blood. These receptors were obtained from a female donor with papillary thyroid cancer or a benign thyroid nodule (not recorded which). Some clones in this sample may be carry-over from other donors' samples.

This clone appeared a few times. The rearrangement uses TRBV6-1 and TRBJ2-1; 7 bases fit TRBD2. The CDR3 totals 12 residues. Unmatched junction bases numbered 5, after V lost 9 bases and J lost 6 bases. CDR1 and CDR2 from the germline V gene are MNHNS and SASEGT. DNA for the CDR3: TGTGCCAGTTGCGGGAGTGGCAATGAGCAGTTCTTC. It translates to CASCGSGNEQFF.

This clone appeared a few times. A read error may produce the germline difference seen at one junction end. This sequence joins TRBV3-1 and TRBJ2-7, with 15 positions matching TRBD2. The CDR3 runs 18 residues. CDR1 and CDR2 from the germline V gene are LGHDT and YNNKEL (reference sequence). The CDR3 reads CASSQGLAGGKSSYEQYF. The CDR3 DNA reads TGTGCCAGCAGCCAGGGACTAGCGGGAGGAAAAAGCTCCTACGAGCAGTACTTT.

This clone was seen repeatedly, ten times or more. The rearrangement links TRBV27 to TRBJ1-1; D remains unclear. Per the germline V gene, CDR1 is MNHEY and CDR2 is SMNVEV (reference sequence). V was pared by 0 bases and J by 5 bases, with 7 bases between. CDR3 length: 13 residues. The CDR3 DNA sequence: TGTGCCAGCAGTTTATCGCGGGGAACTGAAGCTTTCTTT. Its protein product is CASSLSRGTEAFF.

This clone was seen at least ten times. The rearrangement joins TRBV5-1 to TRBJ1-1; 8 positions match TRBD1. Germline loops: CDR1 SGHRS, CDR2 YFSETQ. This CDR3 is built from 15 residues. The trim removed 0 bases at V and 5 bases at J, leaving 6 bases unmatched. CDR3 DNA sequence: TGCGCCAGCAGCTTGGACGGACAGGGAAGGACTGAAGCTTTCTTT. This encodes CASSLDGQGRTEAFF.

There are many counts of this clone. This rearrangement joins TRBV7-6 to TRBJ2-1; 9 bases align to TRBD2. The CDR3 has 17 amino acids. CDR1 is SGHVS, CDR2 FNYEAQ, per germline. V shed 0 bases and J 4 bases; nucleotides not matched to a gene: 7. This CDR3 reads CASSLAGASGIYNEQFF. The CDR3 DNA reads as TGTGCCAGCAGCTTAGCTGGAGCTAGCGGGATTTACAATGAGCAGTTCTTC.

This clone was recorded at least ten times. The V call is TRBV6-1, the J call TRBJ1-1; D is perhaps TRBD1 (5 bases). Between the trimmed V and J ends, which lost 2 bases and 5 bases, there was a span of 15 bases. The germline gives CDR1 MNHNS, CDR2 SASEGT. The CDR3 totals 15 residues. The CDR3 coding sequence is TGTGCCAGCAGTGAACGGCTGGCGGGGGGAACTGAAGCTTTCTTT. This translates into CASSERLAGGTEAFF.

This clone appeared many times. The V call is TRBV27, the J call TRBJ2-2, with TRBD2 identical over 13 bases. Germline CDR1 is MNHEY and CDR2 is SMNVEV (reference sequence). The CDR3 spans 14 residues. V lost 8 bases, J lost 7 bases, and 4 bases stayed unmatched. Here the CDR3 reads CASGLAGDHGELFF. CDR3 nucleotides: TGTGCCAGCGGACTAGCGGGAGATCACGGGGAGCTGTTTTTT.

The chain uses TRBV28 and TRBJ1-5; D may be TRBD1 (6 bases). The V gene lost 5 bases and the J gene lost 4 bases, with 15 bases spanning the gap. The length of the CDR3 is 15 residues. Looked up from germline, CDR1 is MDHEN and CDR2 is SYDVKM. CDR3 region: CASSRRTVSNQPQHF. The CDR3 nucleotides read TGTGCCAGCAGTAGGAGGACAGTATCTAATCAGCCCCAGCATTTT.

This clone was observed a handful of times. No conserved phenylalanine or tryptophan is present at the end of the CDR3, so a read error is the likely explanation. This chain uses TRBV25-1 with TRBJ1-6, with no clear D. The CDR3 contains 14 residues. Germline V gene lookup returns CDR1 MGHDK and CDR2 SYGVNS. CDR3 sequence reads: CSSSEHRPNSPLHS. In nucleotides, the CDR3 is TGTTCCAGCAGTGAGCACAGACCTAATTCACCCCTCCACTCT.

Ten or more counts support this clone. J is TRBJ1-2 and V is TRBV28; 9 bases align to TRBD1. The germline CDR1 and CDR2 sequences are MDHEN and SYDVKM. The V segment lost 8 bases and the J segment 5 bases; nucleotides outside the gene matches: 9. The CDR3 spans 14 residues. The CDR3 DNA sequence: TGTGCCAGCGGTTCCACAGGGGGCGCTTATGGCTACACCTTC. Translated, it gives CASGSTGGAYGYTF.

Comment on this clone: The junction differs from germline at one of its ends, possibly a read error. This specimen includes other DNA sequences encoding the same CDR3. This sequence joins TRBV15 and TRBJ2-7; D not certain. Germline CDR1 LNHNV, CDR2 YYDKDF (reference sequence). The CDR3 length is 15 residues. DNA of the CDR3: TGTGCCACCAGTAGAGATAAGGCAGGATCCTACGAGCAGTACTTC. Residues: CATSRDKAGSYEQYF.

This clone has at least ten counts. The chain carries TRBV27 and TRBJ1-2; no firm D call. Germline V gene sequence: CDR1 MNHEY, CDR2 SMNVEV (reference sequence). This CDR3 contains 14 residues. Trimming stripped 3 bases from V and 4 bases from J, with 12 bases between. The DNA for the CDR3 is TGTGCCAGCAGTTTGGGCCCCCACCCCTATGGCTACACCTTC. It encodes CASSLGPHPYGYTF.

This clone was counted at least ten times. The chain has TRBV6-1 and TRBJ2-7; TRBD1 matches at 7 bases. Germline CDR1 is MNHNS and CDR2 is SASEGT. Trimming removed 5 bases from V and 2 bases from J; junction bases left unmatched: 9. This CDR3 is built from 15 residues. The CDR3 nucleotides are TGTGCCAGCAGTACATCCTTCGACAGGGCCTACGAGCAGTACTTC. Its translation is CASSTSFDRAYEQYF.

Ten or more counts support this clone. V is TRBV27 and J is TRBJ2-1; D call uncertain. V lost 5 bases to trimming and J lost 6 bases, with 8 bases between them. The CDR3 is made up of 12 amino acids. CDR1 and CDR2 from the germline V gene are MNHEY and SMNVEV (reference sequence). Here the CDR3 DNA reads TGTGCCAGCAGTCGGACGGCCAATGAGCAGTTCTTC. Its protein is CASSRTANEQFF.

This clone was counted ten times or more. J is TRBJ2-5 and V is TRBV5-1; D not resolved. Between the trimmed V and J ends, which lost 1 base and 5 bases, there was a span of 12 bases. The CDR3 runs 14 residues. Germline CDR1 is SGHRS and CDR2 is YFSETQ. The chain's CDR3 is CASSLISREETQYF. The CDR3 DNA follows: TGCGCCAGCAGCTTGATCAGCAGAGAGGAGACCCAGTACTTC.

This clone came up many times. This chain connects TRBV20-1 to TRBJ2-3; D is perhaps TRBD1 or TRBD2 (6 bases each). Trimming left V 2 bases short and J 0 bases short, with 15 bases between. Germline V lookup: CDR1 DFQATT, CDR2 SNEGSKA (reference sequence). The CDR3 sequence is 16 residues long. The CDR3 spells CSARSGAGQSTDTQYF. The CDR3 nucleotides are TGCAGTGCTAGATCAGGGGCGGGACAAAGCACAGATACGCAGTATTTT.

This clone was counted many times. The chain employs TRBV2 and TRBJ1-5; D may be TRBD1 (5 bases). Germline CDR1 reads SNHLY; CDR2 reads FYNNEI. The CDR3 runs to 16 residues. V was trimmed by 2 bases and J by 3 bases, leaving 14 bases between them. The CDR3 region has the DNA TGTGCCAGCAGTGAATTGGGGCAGGCGTCCAATCAGCCCCAGCATTTT. Protein sequence: CASSELGQASNQPQHF.

This clone was detected a few times. This CDR3 is missing its conserved last phenylalanine or tryptophan, likely due to a read error. This sequence joins TRBV6-1 and TRBJ2-5, with D maybe TRBD2 (5 bases). This CDR3 has 16 amino acids. The ends were cut back, 5 bases at V and 2 bases at J, with 18 bases in the middle. Germline values: CDR1 MNHNS, CDR2 SASEGT. The CDR3 coding sequence is TGTGCCAGCAGTTTTCGTTCCGGCGGGCTTCAAGAGACCCAGTACTCC. This translates into CASSFRSGGLQETQYS.